The 13 T cell receptor beta chains listed next were all sequenced from one sample in a study of blood T cell repertoires in COVID-19. Sequenced by immunoSEQ multiplex PCR; TCRdb stores in-frame clones only, minus some. This table has roughly 240,000 clones, roughly 85% appearing once. Sequencing was performed on peripheral blood. These receptors were obtained from a middle-aged man with COVID-19, enrolled during active disease.

This chain links TRBV6-2 or TRBV6-3 with TRBJ2-1; 9 bases line up with TRBD1. The trim removed 5 bases at V and 4 bases at J, leaving 12 bases unmatched. Per the germline V gene, CDR1 is MNHEY and CDR2 is SVGEGT. There are 17 residues in the CDR3. This chain's CDR3 is CASSLPPTGGLYNEQFF. Here the CDR3 DNA reads TGTGCCAGCAGTCTTCCCCCGACAGGGGGGCTTTACAATGAGCAGTTCTTC.

The chain uses TRBV4-1 and TRBJ1-5, with 9 bases that match TRBD1. The trim removed 3 bases at V and 6 bases at J, leaving 3 bases unmatched. The CDR3 runs 14 residues. Per the germline V gene, CDR1 is MGHRA and CDR2 is YSYEKL. CDR3 residues: CASSHGQGSQPQHF. CDR3 nucleotides: TGCGCCAGCAGCCATGGACAGGGGAGTCAGCCCCAGCATTTT.

V is TRBV5-1 and J is TRBJ1-1; D call uncertain. V was pared by 1 base and J by 0 bases, with 7 bases between. The CDR3 covers 14 residues. From germline, CDR1 is SGHRS and CDR2 YFSETQ. CDR3 DNA sequence: TGCGCCAGCAGCTTGTTGGCGGTGAACACTGAAGCTTTCTTT. Its translation is CASSLLAVNTEAFF.

This clone is a singleton in its sample. V is TRBV28 and J is TRBJ1-2, with a tentative D call TRBD1 (6 bases). The CDR3 consists of 13 residues. The V gene's germline CDR1 is MDHEN and CDR2 SYDVKM. V was clipped by 6 bases and J by 6 bases, with 14 bases between them. Here the CDR3 DNA reads TGTGCCAGCAGCCTGGGGGGGCAAGATGGCTACACCTTC. Translated: CASSLGGQDGYTF.

The rearrangement links TRBV4-1 to TRBJ1-5; no clear D. CDR3 length: 15 residues. In germline, CDR1 is MGHRA, CDR2 YSYEKL. Between the trimmed V and J ends, which lost 1 base and 5 bases, there was a span of 12 bases. CDR3: CASSQGFGDHQPQHF. The CDR3 coding sequence is TGCGCCAGCAGCCAAGGGTTCGGGGATCATCAGCCCCAGCATTTT.

A remark on this clone: Other nucleotide sequences in the sample specify the same CDR3. The rearrangement joins TRBV5-5 to TRBJ2-7; TRBD2 matches at 7 bases. CDR3 length equals 14 residues. The ends lost 0 bases at V and 0 bases at J; junction bases unmatched: 0. The V gene's germline CDR1 is SGHKS and CDR2 YYEKEE (reference sequence). The CDR3 loop reads CASSLGGSSYEQYF. The CDR3 DNA sequence: TGTGCCAGCAGCTTGGGCGGGAGCTCCTACGAGCAGTACTTC.

This sequence joins TRBV7-8 and TRBJ2-5, with 9 bases that match TRBD2. Unmatched junction bases numbered 11, after V lost 1 base and J lost 5 bases. Germline V gene sequence: CDR1 SGHVS, CDR2 FQNEAQ. The CDR3 spans 17 residues. The CDR3 nucleotides are TGTGCCAGCAGCTTAGGCGGGGGGGCCTTAAATCCGGAGACCCAGTACTTC. Translated: CASSLGGGALNPETQYF.

J is TRBJ1-1 and V is TRBV28; 9 nucleotides align to TRBD1. V gave up 1 base and J gave up 5 bases; unmatched junction bases: 5. Germline V gene sequence: CDR1 MDHEN, CDR2 SYDVKM. The CDR3 extends over 15 amino acids. The CDR3 region is CASSLSQGAGTEAFF. DNA of the CDR3: TGTGCCAGCAGTTTATCACAGGGGGCAGGGACTGAAGCTTTCTTT.

This clone has a single count. Other DNA sequences in the sample encode the same CDR3. The chain links TRBV5-1 to TRBJ1-2; D not certain. This CDR3 has 13 amino acids. CDR1 SGHRS and CDR2 YFSETQ come from the germline V gene. Trimming removed 4 bases from V and 2 bases from J, with 9 bases in between. CDR3 sequence (DNA): TGCGCCAGCAGCCCCGGAGGGAACTATGGCTACACCTTC. This codes for CASSPGGNYGYTF.

This sequence joins TRBV5-4 and TRBJ2-7, with D perhaps matching TRBD1 (5 bases). The V and J ends lost 3 bases and 0 bases respectively, with 7 bases between them. Germline values: CDR1 SGHNT, CDR2 YYREEE (reference sequence). This CDR3 comprises 13 residues. The CDR3 protein is CASSYRFSYEQYF. The CDR3 DNA follows: TGTGCCAGCAGCTACAGGTTCTCCTACGAGCAGTACTTC.

This rearrangement joins TRBV7-6 to TRBJ2-3; D is possibly TRBD2 (6 bases). This CDR3 has 14 residues. Trimming removed 0 bases at V and 5 bases at J, with 9 bases between. CDR1 and CDR2 (germline): SGHVS, FNYEAQ. The CDR3 protein is CASSLAGEEDTQYF. As DNA, the CDR3 is TGTGCCAGCAGCTTAGCCGGGGAGGAAGATACGCAGTATTTT.

The rearrangement joins TRBV5-1 to TRBJ1-6, with D possibly matching TRBD1 (5 bases). V dropped 0 bases and J dropped 10 bases, with 8 bases sitting between them. CDR3 size: 13 residues. Germline V gene sequence: CDR1 SGHRS, CDR2 YFSETQ. The CDR3 reads CASSLGDSSPLHF. Here the CDR3 DNA reads TGCGCCAGCAGCTTGGGAGACAGCTCACCCCTCCACTTT.

This chain connects TRBV21-1 to TRBJ2-7; the DNA was not compared with TRBD1, the D call given in the table. TRBV21-1 is reported as a pseudogene. This CDR3 is built from 14 residues. This CDR3 reads CASNTGTSSYEQYF. CDR3 bases: TGTGCCAGCAACACAGGTACGAGCTCCTACGAGCAGTACTTC.